The 14 T cell receptor beta chains in this list originate from one sample, sequenced in a study of beta chain features in type 1 diabetes. Every isolated RNA sample was fully reverse transcribed, so sequencing captured expressed TCRB transcripts. Produced via immunoSEQ multiplex PCR; TCRdb's table is partial and in-frame only. The data show a few hundred thousand clones, more than 11% seen once. The sample taken for sequencing was naive CD4+ T cells from blood. All receptors derive from a man aged 25-45 years in good health.

This clone has a handful of counts. CDR3 residues: CASSFGQGASPLHF. In DNA form, the CDR3 reads TGCGCCAGCAGCTTTGGGCAGGGTGCATCACCCCTCCACTTT. V and J are TRBV5-1 and TRBJ1-6, with D maybe TRBD1 (5 bases). The CDR3 has 14 residues. The germline V gene encodes CDR1 SGHRS and CDR2 YFSETQ. V was cut by 2 bases and J by 10 bases, with 13 bases left in between.

The rearrangement uses TRBV7-2 and TRBJ2-3, with D possibly matching TRBD1 (5 bases). In germline, CDR1 is SGHTA, CDR2 FQGNSA. V gave up 0 bases and J gave up 4 bases, with 8 bases separating them. There are 14 residues in the CDR3. Here the CDR3 DNA reads TGTGCCAGCAGCTTAGCGGTGACAGCAGATACGCAGTATTTT. The encoded protein is CASSLAVTADTQYF. Complete variable domain (other parts from reference TRBV7-2 and TRBJ2-3): GAGVSQSPSNKVTEKGKDVELRCDPISGHTALYWYRQSLGQGLEFLIYFQGNSAPDKSGLPSDRFSAERTGGSVSTLTIQRTQQEDSAVYLCASSLAVTADTQYFGPGTRLTVL.

The chain recombines TRBV5-1 with TRBJ1-1; TRBD1 is a possible D gene (5 bases). Trimming removed 4 bases from V and 10 bases from J, with 26 bases in between. The germline gives CDR1 SGHRS, CDR2 YFSETQ. The CDR3 consists of 16 residues. CDR3 sequence reads: CASSPGGVYGDGGAFF. The CDR3 bases are TGCGCCAGCAGCCCTGGTGGGGTTTATGGGGACGGAGGAGCTTTCTTT.

The chain joins TRBV10-3 to TRBJ2-3, with a weak D call TRBD1 (5 bases). The germline gives CDR1 ENHRY, CDR2 SYGVKD. Trimming took off 5 bases at V and 3 bases at J, with 15 bases between the two ends. The CDR3 consists of 15 residues. CDR3 coding DNA: TGTGCCATCAGTAATTTGGGTAGGGGTACAGATACGCAGTATTTT. Its protein is CAISNLGRGTDTQYF.

The J gene is TRBJ2-2, the V gene TRBV7-2; a possible D gene is TRBD1 (5 bases). Trimming shortened V by 1 base and J by 7 bases, and 13 bases separated the two germline ends. From germline, CDR1 is SGHTA and CDR2 FQGNSA. The CDR3 contains 15 residues. CDR3 loop: CASSLVTGRNGELFF. As DNA, the CDR3 is TGTGCCAGCAGCTTAGTAACAGGCCGTAACGGGGAGCTGTTTTTT.

The chain joins TRBV7-9 to TRBJ2-6; unclear D gene. Trimming removed 11 bases from V and 0 bases from J, with 8 bases in between. The germline gives CDR1 SEHNR, CDR2 FQNEAQ (reference sequence). The CDR3 has 13 residues. This CDR3 is CAFSSSGANVLTF. The CDR3, as DNA: TGTGCCTTCTCGAGCTCTGGGGCCAACGTCCTGACTTTC. Full variable domain (remainder filled in from reference TRBV7-9 and TRBJ2-6): DTGVSQNPRHKITKRGQNVTFRCDPISEHNRLYWYRQTLGQGPEFLTYFQNEAQLEKSRLLSDRFSAERPKGSFSTLEIQRTEQGDSAMYLCAFSSSGANVLTFGAGSRLTVL.

The chain links TRBV14 to TRBJ2-7, with 7 positions matching TRBD1. V shed 1 base and J 6 bases; nucleotides not matched to a gene: 12. The CDR3 spans 16 residues. The V gene's germline CDR1 is SGHDN and CDR2 FVKESK. CDR3 nucleotides: TGTGCCAGCAGCCAAGGACCCGCGACAGGGTTGGGCGAGCAGTACTTC. This gives the protein CASSQGPATGLGEQYF.

This clone has only a few counts. The rearrangement joins TRBV7-6 to TRBJ1-1; TRBD1 matches at 7 bases. V trimming: 4 bases; J trimming: 5 bases; junction bases outside the gene matches: 4. Germline CDR1 and CDR2: SGHVS and FNYEAQ. This CDR3 spans 13 amino acids. CDR3 loop: CASSSKQGTEAFF. Here the CDR3 DNA reads TGTGCCAGCAGCTCAAAACAGGGGACTGAAGCTTTCTTT. The full variable domain, with the rest looked up from reference TRBV7-6 and TRBJ1-1, is GAGVSQSPRYKVTKRGQDVALRCDPISGHVSLYWYRQALGQGPEFLTYFNYEAQQDKSGLPNDRFSAERPEGSISTLTIQRTEQRDSAMYRCASSSKQGTEAFFGQGTRLTVV.

This clone was seen only a few times. This chain links TRBV19 with TRBJ2-7, with D perhaps TRBD1 (5 bases). Trimming removed 4 bases from V and 5 bases from J, with 12 bases in between. The CDR3 is 13 amino acids. Per the germline V gene, CDR1 is LNHDA and CDR2 is SQIVND (reference sequence). The CDR3 here is CASSNQGSNEQYF. As DNA, the CDR3 is TGTGCCAGTAGTAATCAGGGCTCAAACGAGCAGTACTTC.

There are many counts of this clone. The gene calls are TRBV13 and TRBJ2-1; 7 positions agree with TRBD2. Losses at the gene ends were 2 bases for V and 4 bases for J; bases not matched to a gene: 5. Germline lookup yields CDR1 PRHDT and CDR2 FYEKMQ (reference sequence). The CDR3 is 15 amino acids. In nucleotides, the CDR3 is TGTGCCAGCAGCTTAAGCGGGACGATATACAATGAGCAGTTCTTC. Translated, it gives CASSLSGTIYNEQFF.

This chain joins TRBV5-1 and TRBJ2-1, with D possibly TRBD2 on 5 matching bases. Germline V gene lookup returns CDR1 SGHRS and CDR2 YFSETQ. Deletions cut 0 bases from V and 9 bases from J, with 13 bases between. This CDR3 has 14 amino acids. The CDR3 protein is CASSLVPGMGEQFF. In DNA form, the CDR3 reads TGCGCCAGCAGCTTGGTCCCGGGGATGGGTGAGCAGTTCTTC.

This clone has a handful of counts. The CDR3 sequence: CASSEAPLAGGHHYEQYF. The CDR3 nucleotides are TGTGCCAGCAGCGAAGCTCCCCTAGCGGGGGGGCATCACTACGAGCAGTACTTC. The genes are TRBV7-2 and TRBJ2-7; TRBD2 matches 12 bases. The germline gives CDR1 SGHTA, CDR2 FQGNSA. The CDR3 has 18 residues. V trimming: 5 bases; J trimming: 3 bases; junction bases outside the gene matches: 14.

This clone has a handful of counts. The chain joins TRBV7-8 to TRBJ2-7, with 9 nucleotides matching TRBD2. The CDR3 is made up of 15 amino acids. Losses at the gene ends were 5 bases for V and 4 bases for J; bases not matched to a gene: 9. Germline CDR1 SGHVS, CDR2 FQNEAQ. The CDR3 region has the DNA TGTGCCAGCAGCCCGCGGGAGGGCCATCGTTACGAGCAGTACGTC. Encoded protein: CASSPREGHRYEQYV.

This clone was counted only a few times. The gene calls are TRBV16 and TRBJ1-2; D call uncertain. V lost 5 bases and J 7 bases, leaving 11 bases between the germline ends. Germline CDR1 and CDR2: KGHSY and FQNENV. This CDR3 is built from 12 residues. DNA for the CDR3: TGTGCCAGCAGCGACCGACTTGTTGGCTACACCTTC. Amino acid sequence: CASSDRLVGYTF.